Shown below are 25 T cell receptor beta chains from a single sample sequenced in a study of T-cell memory formation after mild COVID-19. TCRdb re-called the 5' RACE reads with MiXCR, one entry per CDR3 protein. The table lists fewer than 700,000 distinct CDR3 sequences, 20% to 25% of them singletons. The specimen sequenced was PBMCs or a T cell subset sorted from them (not recorded which). These receptors originate from an adult woman who had mild COVID-19 (a few samples of this study predate the infection). Cell type and time point are not known.

In this sample, this clonotype turned up many times. The V call is TRBV20-1, the J call TRBJ1-5; possible D gene TRBD1, 5 bases. The V end was cut by 6 bases, the J end by 1 base, with 13 bases between. The CDR3 runs to 14 residues. Germline CDR1 and CDR2: DFQATT and SNEGSKA (reference sequence). CDR3 bases: TGCAGTGCGGTAAGGGGTCCAAGCAATCAGCCCCAGCATTTT. It specifies CSAVRGPSNQPQHF.

The sample holds many counts of this clonotype. The CDR3 here is CASSRGTLWSSSYNEQFF. DNA of the CDR3: TGTGCCAGCAGCCGAGGAACCCTGTGGTCCAGCTCCTACAATGAGCAGTTCTTC. The rearrangement joins TRBV11-2 to TRBJ2-1; no definite D call. The length of the CDR3 is 18 residues. The germline CDR1 and CDR2 sequences are SGHAT and FQNNGV. With 5 bases removed from V and 0 bases from J, the gap between germline ends came to 20 bases.

The chain recombines TRBV7-9 with TRBJ2-1; 7 bases map to TRBD1. There are 15 residues in the CDR3. Germline V gene lookup returns CDR1 SEHNR and CDR2 FQNEAQ (reference sequence). After removal of 3 bases from V and 3 bases from J, the junction contained 5 bases not matched to a gene. The CDR3 reads CASSLVTGVYNEQFF. CDR3 in DNA: TGTGCCAGCAGCTTGGTAACAGGGGTCTACAATGAGCAGTTCTTC.

The sample holds a few counts of this clonotype. The chain links TRBV3-1 to TRBJ2-7; the match to TRBD2 covers 7 bases. From germline, CDR1 is LGHDT and CDR2 YNNKEL (reference sequence). V shed 3 bases, J shed 2 bases, and the junction held 7 bases outside the gene matches. There are 15 residues in the CDR3. This CDR3 is CASSQVEAGPYEQYF. CDR3 nucleotide sequence: TGTGCCAGCAGCCAGGTTGAAGCGGGGCCCTACGAGCAGTACTTC.

V gene TRBV6-2 or TRBV6-3 combines with J gene TRBJ2-7; possible D gene TRBD2, 6 bases. This CDR3 has 12 residues. CDR1 and CDR2 from the germline V gene are MNHEY and SVGEGT. V was shortened by 2 bases and J by 10 bases, with 12 bases between the two germline ends. For the CDR3, the DNA is TGTGCCAGCAGTTACCCCAGTGCGGGACAGTACTTC. Translation gives CASSYPSAGQYF.

Ten or more counts support this clonotype. The rearrangement links TRBV9 to TRBJ2-3; no firm D call. Trimming shortened V by 0 bases and J by 1 base, and 0 bases separated the two germline ends. Germline lookup yields CDR1 SGDLS and CDR2 YYNGEE. This CDR3 region has 12 residues. CDR3 residues: CASSVGTDTQYF. CDR3 nucleotides: TGTGCCAGCAGCGTAGGCACAGATACGCAGTATTTT.

This chain's CDR3 is CASSQDPASGSGANEQFF. The DNA of the CDR3 is TGCGCCAGCAGCCAAGATCCCGCTAGCGGGAGCGGGGCCAATGAGCAGTTCTTC. The chain links TRBV4-3 to TRBJ2-1; TRBD2 agrees at 10 bases. V was clipped by 0 bases and J by 6 bases; unmatched bases: 11. The length of the CDR3 is 18 residues. Germline assignment: CDR1 LGHNA and CDR2 YSLEER.

The V and J genes are TRBV4-1 and TRBJ1-5; no firm D call. V was cut by 3 bases and J by 6 bases, with 21 bases left in between. CDR3 length: 17 amino acids. Germline CDR1 and CDR2: MGHRA and YSYEKL. The CDR3: CASSHPAGPTRGQPQHF. The CDR3 DNA reads TGCGCCAGCAGCCATCCAGCCGGGCCGACTCGAGGTCAGCCCCAGCATTTT.

This rearrangement joins TRBV7-9 to TRBJ2-7; 9 nucleotides line up with TRBD1. The V segment lost 2 bases and the J segment 3 bases; nucleotides outside the gene matches: 8. The CDR3 extends over 16 amino acids. From germline, CDR1 is SEHNR and CDR2 FQNEAQ (reference sequence). The CDR3 DNA is TGTGCCAGCAGCTTAAGACCGGGACAGGGACGCTACGAGCAGTACTTC. Encoded protein: CASSLRPGQGRYEQYF.

The chain links TRBV4-3 to TRBJ2-3; tentatively, D is TRBD2 (5 bases). V was clipped by 0 bases and J by 0 bases, with 10 bases between them. CDR1 is LGHNA, CDR2 YSLEER, per germline. The CDR3 length is 16 residues. CDR3 bases: TGCGCCAGCAGCCAAGATCAAAAGCGGAGCACAGATACGCAGTATTTT. Translation: CASSQDQKRSTDTQYF.

The table lists this clonotype with many counts. This chain links TRBV7-6 with TRBJ1-1; D is possibly TRBD1 (5 bases). Germline-derived CDR1 and CDR2 are SGHVS and FNYEAQ. Between the trimmed V and J ends, which lost 3 bases and 4 bases, there was a span of 9 bases. This CDR3 comprises 13 residues. CDR3 protein: CASSFGGSTEAFF. The CDR3 nucleotides are TGTGCCAGCAGCTTCGGGGGGAGCACTGAAGCTTTCTTT.

This chain uses TRBV20-1 with TRBJ2-1; TRBD2 agrees at 11 bases. The CDR3 extends over 17 amino acids. Trimming cost V 6 bases and J 7 bases; bases outside gene matches: 17. The germline V gene encodes CDR1 DFQATT and CDR2 SNEGSKA (reference sequence). The CDR3, as DNA: TGCAGTGCGCCGCCCTACCTACTAGCGGGAGAGGGGAATGAGCAGTTCTTC. This codes for CSAPPYLLAGEGNEQFF.

The chain uses TRBV6-1 and TRBJ1-2, with TRBD1 matching 8 bases. In germline, CDR1 is MNHNS, CDR2 SASEGT. V shed 3 bases, J shed 7 bases, and the junction held 7 bases outside the gene matches. This CDR3 comprises 14 residues. CDR3 amino acids: CASSDLGTGRGYTF. For the CDR3, the DNA is TGTGCCAGCAGTGACCTCGGGACAGGACGTGGCTACACCTTC.

This clonotype was observed a few times. This rearrangement joins TRBV19 to TRBJ1-2; 9 bases fit TRBD1. CDR1 and CDR2 from the germline V gene are LNHDA and SQIVND (reference sequence). This CDR3 region has 14 residues. V trimming: 5 bases; J trimming: 6 bases; junction bases outside the gene matches: 7. This chain's CDR3 is CASSVGTGRDGYTF. The CDR3, as DNA: TGTGCCAGTAGTGTCGGGACAGGGAGGGATGGCTACACCTTC.

This clonotype was detected a few times. The genes are TRBV12-3 or TRBV12-4 and TRBJ1-1; D is undetermined. There are 12 residues in the CDR3. V lost 1 base and J 7 bases, leaving 7 bases between the germline ends. Written as DNA, the CDR3 is TGTGCCAGCAGTTTAGGAGGGTATGAAGCTTTCTTT. It translates to CASSLGGYEAFF.

The chain uses TRBV19 and TRBJ1-4; TRBD1 might be the D (5 bases). The CDR3 consists of 14 residues. CDR1 and CDR2 from the germline V gene are LNHDA and SQIVND (reference sequence). V was clipped by 2 bases and J by 7 bases, with 11 bases between them. CDR3 in amino acids: CASSIWQGGEKLFF. DNA for the CDR3: TGTGCCAGTAGTATATGGCAGGGAGGTGAAAAACTGTTTTTT. Full variable domain (rest looked up from reference TRBV19 and TRBJ1-4): DGGITQSPKYLFRKEGQNVTLSCEQNLNHDAMYWYRQDPGQGLRLIYYSQIVNDFQKGDIAEGYSVSREKKESFPLTVTSAQKNPTAFYLCASSIWQGGEKLFFGSGTQLSVL.

The chain uses TRBV7-8 and TRBJ1-5, with TRBD1 as a possible D gene (5 bases). The CDR3 extends over 14 amino acids. CDR1 is SGHVS and CDR2 is FQNEAQ in the germline V gene. The V gene lost 8 bases and the J gene lost 3 bases, with 14 bases spanning the gap. DNA for the CDR3: TGTGCCAGCTCGGGGGGGAGTGACAATCAGCCCCAGCATTTT. This translates into CASSGGSDNQPQHF. The variable domain in full, completed from reference TRBV7-8 and TRBJ1-5, reads GAGVSQSPRYKVAKRGQDVALRCDPISGHVSLFWYQQALGQGPEFLTYFQNEAQLDKSGLPSDRFFAERPEGSVSTLKIQRTQQEDSAVYLCASSGGSDNQPQHFGDGTRLSIL.

This clonotype was observed a few times. V and J are TRBV5-6 and TRBJ1-5; D gene uncertain. Trimming pared 4 bases from V and 4 bases from J, leaving 12 bases between. CDR3 length: 14 amino acids. CDR1 and CDR2 (germline): SGHDT, YYEEEE. The CDR3 DNA reads TGTGCCAGCAGCATTGGGTATGGAAATCAGCCCCAGCATTTT. This sequence encodes CASSIGYGNQPQHF.

This chain links TRBV24-1 with TRBJ2-2; 13 bases are a match to TRBD2. V lost 3 bases to trimming and J lost 7 bases; unmatched junction nucleotides: 10. Looked up from germline, CDR1 is KGHDR and CDR2 is SFDVKD. The CDR3 runs 18 residues. The chain's CDR3 is CATSDLPGLAGVGGELFF. CDR3 in DNA: TGTGCCACCAGTGATCTACCAGGACTAGCGGGAGTAGGCGGGGAGCTGTTTTTT.

This clonotype was detected only a few times. V usage is TRBV9 and J usage is TRBJ2-7; D gene uncertain. V lost 0 bases and J 1 base, leaving 8 bases between the germline ends. The CDR3 runs to 14 residues. Germline V gene sequence: CDR1 SGDLS, CDR2 YYNGEE. This CDR3 reads CASSVGDKSYEQYF. In DNA, the CDR3 is TGTGCCAGCAGCGTAGGAGACAAGTCCTACGAGCAGTACTTC.

The CDR3 DNA follows: TGTGCCACCAGCAGCCCGTTACTAGCGGGAGGTGTGCGCACGCAGTATTTT. Translating it yields CATSSPLLAGGVRTQYF. V usage is TRBV15 and J usage is TRBJ2-3, with 12 bases lining up with TRBD2. V lost 3 bases, J lost 9 bases, and 13 bases stayed unmatched. This CDR3 has 17 amino acids. Germline CDR1 and CDR2: LNHNV and YYDKDF (reference sequence).

V and J are TRBV7-6 and TRBJ1-6; D is unresolved. CDR1 is SGHVS, CDR2 FNYEAQ, per germline. V shed 6 bases and J shed 7 bases, with 10 bases lying between them. The CDR3 spans 13 residues. CDR3: CASSSFINSPLHF. As DNA, the CDR3 is TGTGCCAGCAGTTCGTTTATCAATTCACCCCTCCACTTT.

This chain links TRBV2 with TRBJ1-4, with TRBD1 matching over 9 bases. CDR3 size: 17 residues. V shed 2 bases, J shed 5 bases, and the junction held 9 bases outside the gene matches. Germline assignment: CDR1 SNHLY and CDR2 FYNNEI. CDR3 nucleotide sequence: TGTGCCAGCAGTGAATTCCCACAGGGGGCCGGCAATGAAAAACTGTTTTTT. Translated, it gives CASSEFPQGAGNEKLFF.

V gene TRBV9 combines with J gene TRBJ2-7; D may be TRBD1 (6 bases). The CDR3 consists of 16 residues. Trimming shortened V by 4 bases and J by 5 bases, and 22 bases separated the two germline ends. The germline gives CDR1 SGDLS, CDR2 YYNGEE. CDR3 nucleotides: TGTGCCAGCAGCCCCCGGGTTGGGGGCAGGGTACACGAGCAGTACTTC. Protein: CASSPRVGGRVHEQYF.

This clonotype has more than one count but fewer than ten. The chain is built from TRBV6-5 and TRBJ2-2, with D maybe TRBD2 (6 bases). V was cut by 6 bases and J by 5 bases, with 16 bases left in between. The CDR3 spans 15 residues. Germline V CDR1 and CDR2: MNHEY, SVGAGI. CDR3 region: CASRFDSRGTGELFF. CDR3 nucleotide sequence: TGTGCCAGCAGGTTTGACTCCCGGGGGACCGGGGAGCTGTTTTTT.